This T cell receptor (beta chain) was sequenced during a study of vaccination and CD4 T cells after COVID-19. On the study more broadly: Drawing of post-COVID samples took place a median roughly 100 days after diagnosis (range 35 to 161).

Germline values: CDR1 MNHEY, CDR2 SMNVEV (reference sequence). CDR3 size: 16 residues. The treatment denotes: approximately nine-day PBMC culture with coronavirus spike peptide pools or control peptides (ViraFEST assay). A word on this clonotype: Antigen: not known. Mismatch with germline at one junction end may stem from a read error.

Sequencing of DNA taken from cultured CD4+ T cells relied on the Oncomine TCR Beta short-read assay. TCRdb ran MiXCR on the PCR reads and lists one entry per CDR3 protein. The data contain thousands of distinct CDR3 sequences, around 20% of them singletons. The origin of this receptor is a human donor who had recovered from COVID-19. The sample taken for sequencing was CD4+ T cells from blood, cultured in vitro. This chain joins TRBV27 and TRBJ2-7; 10 bases align to TRBD1. The CDR3 region is CATSSQGGQGAYEQYF. The CDR3 coding sequence is TGTGCCACCAGTTCCCAGGGAGGACAGGGGGCCTACGAGCAGTACTTC.